Listed below are T cell receptor beta chains from one sample, sequenced in a study of T cell responses to AZD1222 COVID-19 vaccine. Libraries were prepared by immunoSEQ multiplex PCR; TCRdb keeps only in-frame clonotypes and omits some of them. The table includes under 150,000 clones, about 90% detected once. Here the sequenced sample was peripheral blood, taken on day 0 of AZD1222 vaccination. The receptors derive from an adult in good health. Both conserved end residues are part of each CDR3. The D gene is left open where the match is weak. Part of the rows lack a size; the others show once, few, many or a class for expanded clones.

V gene	D gene	clone size	J gene	CDR3 protein	CDR3 DNA
TRBV15	.	.	TRBJ2-7	CATSRGGDLYEQYF	TGTGCCACCAGCAGAGGGGGGGATTTATACGAGCAGTACTTC
TRBV19	TRBD1	few	TRBJ1-5	CASSIGQGAHNQPQHF	TGTGCCAGTAGTATAGGACAGGGGGCCCACAATCAGCCCCAGCATTTT
TRBV6-5	.	.	TRBJ2-1	CASSLQRVYNEQFF	TGTGCCAGCAGCTTACAGCGGGTGTACAATGAGCAGTTCTTC
TRBV5-4	.	.	TRBJ1-6	CASSLEFSSPLHF	TGTGCCAGCAGCTTGGAGTTCTCGTCACCCCTCCACTTT
TRBV19	.	few	TRBJ1-1	CASNPVGAPEAFF	TGTGCCAGTAACCCCGTGGGAGCCCCTGAAGCTTTCTTT
TRBV5-1	TRBD2	once	TRBJ2-1	CASSFLAGAYNEQFF	TGCGCCAGCAGCTTTCTAGCGGGGGCCTACAATGAGCAGTTCTTC
TRBV5-1	.	.	TRBJ2-5	CASSSGAQETQYF	TGCGCCAGCAGCTCCGGGGCCCAAGAGACCCAGTACTTC
TRBV3-1/TRBV3-2	.	.	TRBJ1-2	CASSPRTAYYGYTF	TGTGCCAGCAGCCCCCGGACAGCGTACTATGGCTACACCTTC
TRBV5-6	.	.	TRBJ2-3	CASSLVTLRDTQYF	TGTGCCAGCAGCTTGGTGACCCTGAGAGATACGCAGTATTTT
TRBV7-2	TRBD1	.	TRBJ1-4	CASSGGGGDRKLFF	TGTGCCAGCAGCGGGGGAGGGGGCGACAGGAAACTGTTTTTT
TRBV28	TRBD1	.	TRBJ1-4	CASSSVRGRRNEKLFF	TGTGCCAGCAGTTCTGTGAGGGGGCGACGGAATGAAAAACTGTTTTTT
TRBV18	.	.	TRBJ2-5	CASSPPVTRLGDPTQETQYF	TGTGCCAGCTCACCACCGGTAACCCGTTTGGGGGATCCCACTCAAGAGACCCAGTACTTC
TRBV5-4	.	.	TRBJ2-5	CASSSRAPRRTQYF	TGTGCCAGCAGCTCCCGAGCTCCCCGGCGGACCCAGTACTTC
TRBV7-9	.	.	TRBJ2-1	CASSINEQFF	TGTGCCAGCAGCATCAATGAGCAGTTCTTC
TRBV5-4	.	few	TRBJ1-1	CASSLGFRESEAFF	TGTGCCAGCAGCTTGGGGTTCAGGGAGAGTGAAGCTTTCTTT
TRBV30	.	.	TRBJ1-2	CACSVSRVGGYTF	TGTGCCTGTAGCGTCTCTCGGGTCGGCGGCTACACCTTC
TRBV9	TRBD2	.	TRBJ2-5	CASSEGTSGGSMETQYF	TGTGCCAGCAGCGAGGGGACTAGCGGGGGCTCGATGGAGACCCAGTACTTC
TRBV5-1	TRBD2	.	TRBJ2-2	CASSTGGTFTGELFF	TGCGCCAGCTCCACCGGGGGGACTTTCACCGGGGAGCTGTTTTTT
TRBV27	.	.	TRBJ2-3	CASSLSIGRADTQYF	TGTGCCAGCAGTTTATCGATCGGGCGGGCAGATACGCAGTATTTT
TRBV28	.	.	TRBJ1-1	CASALTEAAFF	TGTGCCAGCGCCCTAACGGAGGCAGCTTTCTTT
TRBV5-4	TRBD1	.	TRBJ1-2	CASSSGTGYYGYTF	TGTGCCAGCAGCTCCGGGACAGGGTACTATGGCTACACCTTC
TRBV2	TRBD1	.	TRBJ1-5	CASSGTGESQPQHF	TGTGCCAGCAGTGGAACAGGGGAATCTCAGCCCCAGCATTTT
TRBV7-8	.	.	TRBJ1-1	CASSLRGARTTEAFF	TGTGCCAGCAGCTTGAGAGGGGCAAGGACCACTGAAGCTTTCTTT
TRBV5-4	.	.	TRBJ2-2	CASSLSRNTGELFF	TGTGCCAGCAGCTTGAGTCGGAACACCGGGGAGCTGTTTTTT
TRBV18	.	.	TRBJ1-2	CASSPGGWSATNYGYTF	TGTGCCAGCTCACCTGGGGGGTGGTCAGCAACTAACTATGGCTACACCTTC
TRBV27	TRBD1	.	TRBJ1-5	CASSLGTGCEYGNQPQHF	TGTGCCAGCAGTCTAGGGACAGGATGTGAATATGGCAATCAGCCCCAGCATTTT
TRBV5-5	.	.	TRBJ1-1	CASSLVRENTEAFF	TGTGCCAGCAGCTTGGTCAGGGAGAACACTGAAGCTTTCTTT
TRBV6-5	TRBD1	.	TRBJ1-6	CASISGQVNSPLHF	TGTGCCAGCATATCGGGACAGGTTAATTCACCCCTCCACTTT